These 12 T cell receptor beta chains were all obtained from the same sample, sequenced in a study of T cells in Graves' hyperthyroidism and ophthalmopathy. Using RNA transcripts as the source, TCR beta CDR3 regions were amplified. First-round RT-PCR targeting the TCR CDR3 was performed with the HTBI primer set. TCRdb reprocessed the multiplex PCR reads via MiXCR and lists one record per CDR3 protein. The sample has 490,000 or so distinct CDR3 sequences, nearly 20% seen once. Material for sequencing was blood. Receptor source: a man aged 40-49 years with Graves' ophthalmopathy.

The table lists this clonotype with a few counts. The chain has TRBV13 and TRBJ2-1; TRBD2 agrees at 7 bases. Germline V gene data show CDR1 as PRHDT and CDR2 as FYEKMQ (reference sequence). The CDR3 spans 14 residues. Germline trimming cut 5 bases from V and 6 bases from J; bases unmatched to any gene: 7. The CDR3 DNA sequence: TGTGCCAGCAGCAGACTAGCTGCTTCCAATGAGCAGTTCTTC. It is translated as CASSRLAASNEQFF. The complete variable domain, with remaining parts taken from reference TRBV13 and TRBJ2-1, reads AAGVIQSPRHLIKEKRETATLKCYPIPRHDTVYWYQQGPGQDPQFLISFYEKMQSDKGSIPDRFSAQQFSDYHSELNMSSLELGDSALYFCASSRLAASNEQFFGPGTRLTVL.

This clonotype has a handful of counts. This chain joins TRBV20-1 and TRBJ1-6; no clear D gene. The germline V and J ends were trimmed by 1 base and 7 bases, with 17 bases remaining between them. Germline CDR1 is DFQATT and CDR2 is SNEGSKA (reference sequence). The CDR3 is 16 residues long. CDR3 bases: TGCAGTGCTAGAGGCCGTAAGGACCAGTTAAATTCACCCCTCCACTTT. Protein: CSARGRKDQLNSPLHF.

The chain uses TRBV6-1 and TRBJ2-7; D call uncertain. The CDR3 spans 15 residues. Trimming removed 5 bases at V and 2 bases at J, with 16 bases between. CDR1 MNHNS and CDR2 SASEGT come from the germline V gene. The CDR3 protein is CASSPQNWAPYEQYF. Here the CDR3 DNA reads TGTGCCAGCAGTCCCCAGAACTGGGCCCCCTACGAGCAGTACTTC.

This chain links TRBV11-3 with TRBJ1-5, with 8 bases that match TRBD1. Germline lookup yields CDR1 SGHNT and CDR2 YENEEA. V shed 5 bases, J shed 2 bases, and the junction held 11 bases outside the gene matches. The CDR3 totals 17 residues. This chain's CDR3 is CASSLRTGPYRNQPQHF. The CDR3 nucleotides read TGTGCCAGCAGCCTCAGGACAGGGCCGTATCGCAATCAGCCCCAGCATTTT. Together with reference TRBV11-3 and TRBJ1-5, the CDR3 gives the full variable domain: EAGVVQSPRYKIIEKKQPVAFWCNPISGHNTLYWYLQNLGQGPELLIRYENEEAVDDSQLPKDRFSAERLKGVDSTLKIQPAELGDSAVYLCASSLRTGPYRNQPQHFGDGTRLSIL.

A few counts support this clonotype. The chain joins TRBV7-2 to TRBJ1-2, with 9 bases that match TRBD1. V gave up 1 base and J gave up 4 bases; unmatched junction bases: 4. Germline values: CDR1 SGHTA, CDR2 FQGNSA. This CDR3 comprises 15 residues. CDR3 protein: CASSLEDRGSYGYTF. The CDR3 DNA follows: TGTGCCAGCAGCTTAGAGGACAGGGGAAGCTATGGCTACACCTTC.

This clonotype was observed a handful of times. The chain links TRBV12-3 or TRBV12-4 to TRBJ1-1, with a weak D call TRBD1 (6 bases). The germline V and J ends were trimmed by 2 bases and 1 base, with 14 bases remaining between them. This CDR3 contains 16 residues. The CDR3 loop reads CASSLRAGVTNTEAFF. The DNA of the CDR3 is TGTGCCAGCAGTTTAAGGGCAGGGGTTACGAACACTGAAGCTTTCTTT.

This clonotype was seen repeatedly, ten times or more. The chain uses TRBV7-2 and TRBJ2-1; TRBD2 aligns across 13 bases. Germline CDR1 SGHTA, CDR2 FQGNSA. V lost 5 bases and J lost 8; bases outside the gene matches: 6. The length of the CDR3 is 15 residues. The CDR3 DNA sequence: TGTGCCAGCAGCAGCGGACTAGCGGGAGCGTATGAGCAGTTCTTC. The encoded protein is CASSSGLAGAYEQFF. Drawing the rest from reference TRBV7-2 and TRBJ2-1, the complete variable domain is GAGVSQSPSNKVTEKGKDVELRCDPISGHTALYWYRQSLGQGLEFLIYFQGNSAPDKSGLPSDRFSAERTGGSVSTLTIQRTQQEDSAVYLCASSSGLAGAYEQFFGPGTRLTVL.

This clonotype was counted only a few times. The CDR3 DNA reads as TGTGCCAGCAGCCCATATGGGGGCCGCGACACCGGGGAGCTGTTTTTT. This encodes CASSPYGGRDTGELFF. The chain is built from TRBV11-2 and TRBJ2-2; the D gene is possibly TRBD1 (6 bases). This CDR3 has 16 residues. With 5 bases removed from V and 3 bases from J, the gap between germline ends came to 16 bases. Germline CDR1 SGHAT, CDR2 FQNNGV.

The chain employs TRBV10-3 and TRBJ2-2; D gene unclear. Trimming stripped 6 bases from V and 4 bases from J, with 9 bases between. The CDR3 runs 13 residues. CDR1 is ENHRY and CDR2 is SYGVKD in the germline V gene. CDR3 DNA sequence: TGTGCCATCAGCCGACCGTTCACCGGGGAGCTGTTTTTT. This translates into CAISRPFTGELFF.

The table lists this clonotype with many counts. The chain combines TRBV30 with TRBJ2-3; TRBD2 is a possible D gene (5 bases). Germline V gene sequence: CDR1 GTSNPN, CDR2 SVGIG (reference sequence). The CDR3 consists of 14 residues. The V and J ends lost 3 bases and 0 bases respectively, with 10 bases between them. In DNA form, the CDR3 reads TGTGCCTGGAGGCGCGGGCCTAGCACAGATACGCAGTATTTT. Protein sequence: CAWRRGPSTDTQYF.

In regard to this clonotype: A much larger clone lies a single base off, so this may be a read error. Here the CDR3 DNA reads TGTGCCAGCAGTTTGAGGAACTCCTACAATGAGCAGTTCTTC. Translated, it gives CASSLRNSYNEQFF. J is TRBJ2-1 and V is TRBV12-3 or TRBV12-4; D call uncertain. Deletions cut 3 bases from V and 0 bases from J, with 6 bases between. CDR3 length equals 14 residues.

About this clonotype: A much larger clone differs from this one at a single base, so this may be a read error. This chain uses TRBV11-2 with TRBJ2-1; D is possibly TRBD1 (6 bases). CDR3 length: 16 amino acids. CDR1 and CDR2 from the germline V gene are SGHAT and FQNNGV. The CDR3 region has the DNA TGTGCCAGCAGCTTAGGAATCGGACAGACTTACAATGAGCAGTGCTTC. Translation: CASSLGIGQTYNEQCF.